Shown below are 18 T cell receptor beta chains from a single sample sequenced in a study of blood T cell repertoires in COVID-19. Here immunoSEQ multiplex PCR was the method, and the copy in TCRdb shows in-frame clones only, minus some. The sample yields approximately 500,000 clones, 75% to 90% seen once. Sequencing input: peripheral blood. Source of these receptors: a man younger than 35 with COVID-19, enrolled during active disease.

The rearrangement links TRBV19 to TRBJ1-2; tentatively, D is TRBD1 (5 bases). CDR3 length: 12 residues. Trimming left V 10 bases short and J 8 bases short, with 17 bases between. From germline, CDR1 is LNHDA and CDR2 SQIVND (reference sequence). In DNA, the CDR3 is TGTGCCAATAAATGGGGGGGTTCCGGCTACACCTTC. This gives the protein CANKWGGSGYTF.

V gene TRBV20-1 combines with J gene TRBJ1-3; D remains unclear. The V and J ends lost 4 bases and 4 bases respectively, with 5 bases between them. In germline, CDR1 is DFQATT, CDR2 SNEGSKA (reference sequence). This CDR3 region has 11 residues. CDR3 sequence: CSATPGNTIYF. The CDR3 DNA reads as TGCAGTGCTACCCCGGGAAACACCATATATTTT.

The gene calls are TRBV5-1 and TRBJ1-6; D might be TRBD1 (6 bases). The CDR3 contains 17 residues. V was clipped by 0 bases and J by 2 bases, with 12 bases between them. The germline V gene has CDR1 SGHRS and CDR2 YFSETQ. CDR3 bases: TGCGCCAGCAGCTTGGAATTCAGGGGCCCCTATAATTCACCCCTCCACTTT. It translates to CASSLEFRGPYNSPLHF.

The chain joins TRBV19 to TRBJ1-2, with 7 nucleotides matching TRBD1. The CDR3 has 12 residues. Germline V gene data show CDR1 as LNHDA and CDR2 as SQIVND (reference sequence). Trimming cost V 7 bases and J 4 bases; bases outside gene matches: 3. CDR3 bases: TGTGCCAGTATGGGGACAGTCTATGGCTACACCTTC. Translating it yields CASMGTVYGYTF.

This rearrangement joins TRBV6-1 to TRBJ2-5; tentatively, D is TRBD1 (6 bases). V shed 3 bases and J shed 5 bases, with 13 bases lying between them. CDR3 size: 14 residues. Germline V CDR1 and CDR2: MNHNS, SASEGT. CDR3 region: CASSDDRIGETQYF. The CDR3 DNA is TGTGCCAGCAGTGACGACAGGATAGGGGAGACCCAGTACTTC.

This clone was recorded once. The genes are TRBV10-3 and TRBJ2-7; tentatively, D is TRBD2 (6 bases). Germline CDR1 is ENHRY and CDR2 is SYGVKD. V lost 3 bases to trimming and J lost 6 bases, with 15 bases between them. This CDR3 spans 14 amino acids. The CDR3 bases are TGTGCCATCAGTGATCAAAGGGAGGTCGGCGAGCAGTACTTC. This codes for CAISDQREVGEQYF.

This rearrangement joins TRBV10-3 to TRBJ1-6, with a possible D match to TRBD1 (5 bases). Germline CDR1 and CDR2: ENHRY and SYGVKD. Trimming left V 0 bases short and J 5 bases short, with 14 bases between. This CDR3 is 17 amino acids long. CDR3 residues: CAISESIGAVDNSPLHF. The CDR3 coding sequence is TGTGCCATCAGTGAGTCTATAGGGGCCGTGGATAATTCACCCCTCCACTTT.

The chain's CDR3 is CASSEGAGALYEQYF. DNA of the CDR3: TGTGCCAGCAGTGAGGGGGCGGGGGCCCTGTACGAGCAGTACTTC. V gene TRBV2 combines with J gene TRBJ2-7; possible D gene TRBD2, 7 bases. V was cut by 3 bases and J by 4 bases, with 16 bases left in between. Germline V gives CDR1 SNHLY, CDR2 FYNNEI. This CDR3 is 15 amino acids long. The whole variable domain, filled in from reference TRBV2 and TRBJ2-7, reads EPEVTQTPSHQVTQMGQEVILRCVPISNHLYFYWYRQILGQKVEFLVSFYNNEISEKSEIFDDQFSVERPDGSNFTLKIRSTKLEDSAMYFCASSEGAGALYEQYFGPGTRLTVT.

Here the CDR3 reads CASSSGYNSPLHF. The DNA of the CDR3 is TGTGCCAGTTCCTCGGGGTATAATTCACCCCTCCACTTT. The rearrangement uses TRBV19 and TRBJ1-6, with unresolved D. Germline V gives CDR1 LNHDA, CDR2 SQIVND (reference sequence). This CDR3 is 13 amino acids long. Between the trimmed V and J ends, which lost 8 bases and 4 bases, there was a span of 9 bases.

The V and J genes are TRBV5-6 and TRBJ2-3, with 12 bases aligning to TRBD1. After removal of 2 bases from V and 8 bases from J, the junction contained 6 bases not matched to a gene. Germline V gene data show CDR1 as SGHDT and CDR2 as YYEEEE. This CDR3 is 15 amino acids long. CDR3: CASSLPGTGGGTQYF. The CDR3 DNA is TGTGCCAGCAGCTTACCGGGGACAGGGGGCGGTACGCAGTATTTT.

The chain employs TRBV4-2 and TRBJ1-3; D unclear. The germline gives CDR1 LGHNA, CDR2 YNFKEQ. There are 15 residues in the CDR3. V was cut by 3 bases and J by 0 bases, with 9 bases left in between. In DNA form, the CDR3 reads TGTGCCAGCAGCCAGCAGGAGGTCTCTGGAAACACCATATATTTT. Translating gives CASSQQEVSGNTIYF.

This clone was detected only a few times. The chain carries TRBV7-9 and TRBJ1-5; 9 bases are shared with TRBD1. The trim removed 5 bases at V and 0 bases at J, leaving 5 bases unmatched. This CDR3 is 16 amino acids long. Per germline, CDR1 SEHNR and CDR2 FQNEAQ (reference sequence). CDR3 DNA sequence: TGTGCCAGCAGCCAGTGGGACAGGGCTAGCAATCAGCCCCAGCATTTT. Translating it yields CASSQWDRASNQPQHF. The variable domain in full, with the rest retrieved from reference TRBV7-9 and TRBJ1-5, is DTGVSQNPRHKITKRGQNVTFRCDPISEHNRLYWYRQTLGQGPEFLTYFQNEAQLEKSRLLSDRFSAERPKGSFSTLEIQRTEQGDSAMYLCASSQWDRASNQPQHFGDGTRLSIL.

This chain uses TRBV18 with TRBJ2-1; 8 positions agree with TRBD1. Trimming took 3 bases from V and 10 from J; bases not matched to a gene: 5. Germline V CDR1 and CDR2: KGHSH, LQKENI. The CDR3 loop spans 13 amino acids. In nucleotides, the CDR3 is TGTGCCAGCTCACCGACAGGGGTAACGGAGCAGTTCTTC. Translating gives CASSPTGVTEQFF. Full variable domain (outside the CDR3, taken from reference TRBV18 and TRBJ2-1): NAGVMQNPRHLVRRRGQEARLRCSPMKGHSHVYWYRQLPEEGLKFMVYLQKENIIDESGMPKERFSAEFPKEGPSILRIQQVVRGDSAAYFCASSPTGVTEQFFGPGTRLTVL.

The J gene is TRBJ2-7, the V gene TRBV7-9, with 10 bases identical to TRBD2. Germline V gene sequence: CDR1 SEHNR, CDR2 FQNEAQ (reference sequence). J was trimmed by 11 bases and V by 3 bases; bases with no gene match: 16. The CDR3 consists of 16 residues. As DNA, the CDR3 is TGTGCCAGCAGCTTCCACGGGCAGCGGGAGGGTCCAGTGGAGTACTTC. This gives the protein CASSFHGQREGPVEYF.

The rearrangement links TRBV18 to TRBJ2-1; D uncertain. V was pared by 3 bases and J by 5 bases, with 14 bases between. The V gene's germline CDR1 is KGHSH and CDR2 LQKENI. The CDR3 spans 15 residues. CDR3 DNA sequence: TGTGCCAGCTCACCTTCCACCAGGCGCAACAATGAGCAGTTCTTC. Protein: CASSPSTRRNNEQFF.

This clone was found once. The chain uses TRBV12-5 and TRBJ2-1; 9 nucleotides line up with TRBD1. The germline CDR1 and CDR2 sequences are LGHNT and FRNRAP. The length of the CDR3 is 16 residues. Trimming took 2 bases from V and 5 from J; bases not matched to a gene: 7. CDR3 protein: CASGLSWDRAHNEQFF. CDR3 nucleotides: TGTGCTAGTGGTTTGTCTTGGGACAGGGCTCACAATGAGCAGTTCTTC. The variable domain in full, with the rest retrieved from reference TRBV12-5 and TRBJ2-1, is DARVTQTPRHKVTEMGQEVTMRCQPILGHNTVFWYRQTMMQGLELLAYFRNRAPLDDSGMPKDRFSAEMPDATLATLKIQPSEPRDSAVYFCASGLSWDRAHNEQFFGPGTRLTVL.

The rearrangement links TRBV2 to TRBJ2-7, with 8 bases matching TRBD1. With V trimmed by 8 bases and J by 3 bases, 9 bases remained unmatched. There are 14 residues in the CDR3. Germline V gene data show CDR1 as SNHLY and CDR2 as FYNNEI. In DNA form, the CDR3 reads TGTGCCAGCGATAATAGACAGGGGTTCTACGAGCAGTACTTC. It encodes CASDNRQGFYEQYF.

The chain carries TRBV6-1 and TRBJ2-5; 7 bases line up with TRBD1. The CDR3 sequence is 14 residues long. The V gene's germline CDR1 is MNHNS and CDR2 SASEGT. J was trimmed by 3 bases and V by 1 base; bases with no gene match: 2. CDR3 residues: CASSEGTGEETQYF. The CDR3 coding sequence is TGTGCCAGCAGTGAAGGGACAGGAGAAGAGACCCAGTACTTC.